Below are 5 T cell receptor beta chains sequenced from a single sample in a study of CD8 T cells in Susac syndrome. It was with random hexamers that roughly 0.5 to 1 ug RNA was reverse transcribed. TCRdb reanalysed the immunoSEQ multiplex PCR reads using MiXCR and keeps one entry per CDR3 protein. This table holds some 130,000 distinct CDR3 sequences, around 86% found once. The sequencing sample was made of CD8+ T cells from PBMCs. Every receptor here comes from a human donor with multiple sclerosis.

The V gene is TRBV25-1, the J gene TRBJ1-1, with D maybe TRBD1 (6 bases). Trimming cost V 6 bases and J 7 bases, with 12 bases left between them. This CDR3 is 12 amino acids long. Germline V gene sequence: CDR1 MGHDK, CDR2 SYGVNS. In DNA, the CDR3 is TGTGCCAGCAGGGACAGCCAATATGAAGCTTTCTTT. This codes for CASRDSQYEAFF.

CDR3 bases: TGTGCCAGTAGTAGTCGACTAGCGGAGATCACCGGGGAGCTGTTTTTT. It translates to CASSSRLAEITGELFF. The chain links TRBV19 to TRBJ2-2, with 9 positions matching TRBD2. CDR3 length: 16 residues. Germline CDR1 LNHDA, CDR2 SQIVND (reference sequence). Losses at the gene ends were 4 bases for V and 4 bases for J; bases not matched to a gene: 7.

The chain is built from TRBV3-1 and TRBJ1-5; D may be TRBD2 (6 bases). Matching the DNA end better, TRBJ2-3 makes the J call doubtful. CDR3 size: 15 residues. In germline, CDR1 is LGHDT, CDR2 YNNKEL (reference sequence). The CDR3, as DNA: TGTGCCAGCCTAGGTGGGGGAGGAGTAAATCAGCCCCAGTATTTT. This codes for CASLGGGGVNQPQYF.

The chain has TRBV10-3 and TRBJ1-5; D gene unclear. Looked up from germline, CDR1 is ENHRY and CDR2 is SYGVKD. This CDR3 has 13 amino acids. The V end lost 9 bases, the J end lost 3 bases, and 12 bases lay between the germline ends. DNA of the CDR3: TGTGCCATGGGTAAAGGGTACAATCAGCCCCAGCATTTT. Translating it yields CAMGKGYNQPQHF.

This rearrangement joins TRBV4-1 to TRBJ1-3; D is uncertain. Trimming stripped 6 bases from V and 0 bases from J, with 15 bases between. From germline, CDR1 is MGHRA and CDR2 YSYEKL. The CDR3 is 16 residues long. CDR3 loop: CASSPYSESSGNTIYF. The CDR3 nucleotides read TGCGCCAGCAGTCCTTACAGCGAGAGCTCTGGAAACACCATATATTTT.